The 19 T cell receptor beta chains given below trace back to one sample, sequenced in a study of cytomegalovirus exposure and HLA in healthy donors. With 60 Vbeta and 13 Jbeta primers, the PCR was carried out. Clones were sequenced by immunoSEQ multiplex PCR, and TCRdb holds only the in-frame ones, with some missing. The profile shows 90,000 to 150,000 clones, around three quarters of them singletons. Specimen: PBMCs. All receptors derive from a middle-aged man in good health and CMV-seropositive.

The chain has TRBV2 and TRBJ2-7; TRBD2 aligns across 11 bases. CDR3 length: 14 amino acids. The ends lost 4 bases at V and 7 bases at J; junction bases unmatched: 6. Germline-derived CDR1 and CDR2 are SNHLY and FYNNEI. The CDR3 loop reads CASSGLAGRGEQYF. The DNA for the CDR3 is TGTGCCAGCAGTGGACTAGCGGGACGAGGGGAGCAGTACTTC.

V gene TRBV30 combines with J gene TRBJ2-7; 8 positions agree with TRBD2. The germline gives CDR1 GTSNPN, CDR2 SVGIG (reference sequence). The CDR3 sequence is 16 residues long. V was clipped by 0 bases and J by 7 bases; unmatched bases: 14. CDR3 in DNA: TGTGCCTGGAGTGTATCGGGGGGGTTTTCCTCTACGGAGCAGTACTTC. It encodes CAWSVSGGFSSTEQYF.

The J gene is TRBJ1-4, the V gene TRBV30; 7 bases fit TRBD1. CDR3 length equals 14 residues. CDR1 and CDR2 from the germline V gene are GTSNPN and SVGIG (reference sequence). The V segment lost 4 bases and the J segment 4 bases; nucleotides outside the gene matches: 6. In DNA, the CDR3 is TGTGCCTGGAAATTCGGACAGGTTAATGAAAAACTGTTTTTT. This encodes CAWKFGQVNEKLFF.

The gene calls are TRBV30 and TRBJ2-6; 7 positions match TRBD1. Germline-derived CDR1 and CDR2 are GTSNPN and SVGIG (reference sequence). The CDR3 length is 18 residues. Unmatched junction bases numbered 9, after V lost 1 base and J lost 0 bases. The CDR3 reads CAWSEGTGVFSGANVLTF. CDR3 nucleotide sequence: TGTGCCTGGAGTGAGGGTACAGGGGTCTTCTCTGGGGCCAACGTCCTGACTTTC.

The V gene is TRBV27, the J gene TRBJ2-3, with no clear D. This CDR3 has 12 residues. With 4 bases removed from V and 8 bases from J, the gap between germline ends came to 10 bases. Per germline, CDR1 MNHEY and CDR2 SMNVEV (reference sequence). This CDR3 is CASSSLRGTQYF. In nucleotides, the CDR3 is TGTGCCAGCAGTTCCCTCCGCGGTACGCAGTATTTT.

In its sample, this clone was seen once. The CDR3 ends on some other residue instead of the conserved phenylalanine or tryptophan, so this is likely a read error. The chain joins TRBV5-6 to TRBJ2-7; 9 bases fit TRBD2. The CDR3 covers 18 residues. Germline V gene data show CDR1 as SGHDT and CDR2 as YYEEEE. The V gene end was trimmed by 4 bases and the J gene end by 5 bases; junction bases not matched to a gene: 19. Written as DNA, the CDR3 is TGTGCCAGCAGCCGCCGGGGACTAGCTTCCTCTCACCGCGACGAGCAGTACCTC. Protein product: CASSRRGLASSHRDEQYL.

The CDR3 DNA reads TGTGCCAGCTCACCGACAGAACGCAATGAGCAGTTCTTC. Protein sequence: CASSPTERNEQFF. The rearrangement joins TRBV18 to TRBJ2-1; D is possibly TRBD1 (5 bases). The CDR3 consists of 13 residues. CDR1 is KGHSH and CDR2 is LQKENI in the germline V gene. Trimming cost V 3 bases and J 6 bases, with 9 bases left between them.

V is TRBV19 and J is TRBJ2-2, with 10 bases aligning to TRBD2. Germline CDR1 is LNHDA and CDR2 is SQIVND (reference sequence). There are 18 residues in the CDR3. Germline trimming cut 0 bases from V and 4 bases from J; bases unmatched to any gene: 8. The CDR3 bases are TGTGCCAGTAGTATAGATCTCCTAGCGGGAGTAAGCACCGGGGAGCTGTTTTTT. This gives the protein CASSIDLLAGVSTGELFF.

This rearrangement joins TRBV19 to TRBJ2-2; 8 bases are shared with TRBD1. V lost 8 bases and J lost 1; bases outside the gene matches: 3. The CDR3 is 14 amino acids. CDR1 is LNHDA and CDR2 is SQIVND in the germline V gene (reference sequence). CDR3 region: CASDRGRNTGELFF. The CDR3 nucleotides are TGTGCCAGTGACAGGGGTAGGAACACCGGGGAGCTGTTTTTT.

This chain connects TRBV5-1 to TRBJ1-1; tentative D call: TRBD1 (6 bases). V lost 4 bases, J lost 1 base, and 11 bases lay in between. This CDR3 contains 14 residues. The germline V gene encodes CDR1 SGHRS and CDR2 YFSETQ. This CDR3 is CASSIGTPNTEAFF. CDR3 in DNA: TGCGCCAGCAGCATTGGGACACCGAACACTGAAGCTTTCTTT.

V and J are TRBV19 and TRBJ1-4; D might be TRBD1 (6 bases). The V and J ends lost 5 bases and 0 bases respectively, with 13 bases between them. Germline CDR1 LNHDA, CDR2 SQIVND (reference sequence). The CDR3 is made up of 16 amino acids. The CDR3 DNA follows: TGTGCCAGTAGTCTAGGACAGAAAACAACTAATGAAAAACTGTTTTTT. As protein: CASSLGQKTTNEKLFF. The full variable domain, rest sourced from reference TRBV19 and TRBJ1-4, is DGGITQSPKYLFRKEGQNVTLSCEQNLNHDAMYWYRQDPGQGLRLIYYSQIVNDFQKGDIAEGYSVSREKKESFPLTVTSAQKNPTAFYLCASSLGQKTTNEKLFFGSGTQLSVL.

V gene TRBV5-1 combines with J gene TRBJ1-6; possible D gene TRBD1, 5 bases. Germline V gene data show CDR1 as SGHRS and CDR2 as YFSETQ. This CDR3 is built from 17 residues. V was shortened by 6 bases and J by 0 bases, with 16 bases between the two germline ends. CDR3 DNA: TGCGCCAGCAAGAAGGACGGGGGAAGCTCCTATAATTCACCCCTCCACTTT. Translated: CASKKDGGSSYNSPLHF.

The CDR3 DNA is TGCAGTGAATTAACTAACTATGGCTACACCTTC. Protein product: CSELTNYGYTF. This chain uses TRBV20-1 with TRBJ1-2; no clear D gene. Between the trimmed V and J ends, which lost 7 bases and 0 bases, there was a span of 6 bases. Germline assignment: CDR1 DFQATT and CDR2 SNEGSKA (reference sequence). This CDR3 is 11 amino acids long.

This chain links TRBV9 with TRBJ2-3, with TRBD2 matching 7 bases. With V trimmed by 3 bases and J by 2 bases, 9 bases remained unmatched. The V gene's germline CDR1 is SGDLS and CDR2 YYNGEE. This CDR3 comprises 16 residues. The CDR3 spells CASSEGQRGNTDTQYF. The CDR3 DNA reads as TGTGCCAGCAGCGAGGGCCAGCGGGGAAACACAGATACGCAGTATTTT.

The chain couples TRBV11-2 to TRBJ1-2, with 9 bases fitting TRBD1. The V and J ends lost 3 bases and 2 bases, in that order; junction bases with no gene match: 4. CDR1 is SGHAT, CDR2 FQNNGV, per germline. The CDR3 has 15 amino acids. The CDR3 nucleotides read TGTGCCAGCAGCTTGCAGACAGGGGGGAACTATGGCTACACCTTC. Translated, it gives CASSLQTGGNYGYTF.

This clone was counted a few times. V and J are TRBV5-4 and TRBJ1-1; 7 bases are shared with TRBD1. The CDR3 length is 15 residues. The trim removed 4 bases at V and 3 bases at J, leaving 9 bases unmatched. Germline CDR1 SGHNT, CDR2 YYREEE (reference sequence). CDR3 nucleotides: TGTGCCAGCAGCCCAAGGGACAGAGGGGACACTGAAGCTTTCTTT. Translation gives CASSPRDRGDTEAFF. Based on the CDR3 plus reference TRBV5-4 and TRBJ1-1, the full variable domain is ETGVTQSPTHLIKTRGQQVTLRCSSQSGHNTVSWYQQALGQGPQFIFQYYREEENGRGNFPPRFSGLQFPNYSSELNVNALELDDSALYLCASSPRDRGDTEAFFGQGTRLTVV.

This clone was detected once. The rearrangement links TRBV19 to TRBJ2-3, with 10 bases that match TRBD2. This CDR3 has 15 residues. Trimming removed 5 bases from V and 5 bases from J; junction bases left unmatched: 7. Per germline, CDR1 LNHDA and CDR2 SQIVND (reference sequence). The CDR3 DNA is TGTGCCAGTAGTTTCGAAGCGGGAGGGCGAGATACGCAGTATTTT. It yields the protein CASSFEAGGRDTQYF.

The rearrangement joins TRBV6-5 to TRBJ1-6; 7 positions match TRBD1. This CDR3 has 15 residues. Trimming cost V 0 bases and J 12 bases; bases outside gene matches: 8. The germline V gene has CDR1 MNHEY and CDR2 SVGAGI. The CDR3 bases are TGTGCCAGCAGTTACTCGCCGGGACAGCCTTTACCCCTCCACTTT. Protein sequence: CASSYSPGQPLPLHF.

This clone has only one observation. The chain recombines TRBV7-9 with TRBJ2-3; 7 bases line up with TRBD1. The CDR3 runs to 16 residues. V was pared by 1 base and J by 5 bases, with 9 bases of the junction left unmatched. The V gene's germline CDR1 is SEHNR and CDR2 FQNEAQ (reference sequence). The CDR3 region is CASSLGEGARIDTQYF. DNA of the CDR3: TGTGCCAGCAGCTTAGGAGAGGGGGCTCGTATAGATACGCAGTATTTT.